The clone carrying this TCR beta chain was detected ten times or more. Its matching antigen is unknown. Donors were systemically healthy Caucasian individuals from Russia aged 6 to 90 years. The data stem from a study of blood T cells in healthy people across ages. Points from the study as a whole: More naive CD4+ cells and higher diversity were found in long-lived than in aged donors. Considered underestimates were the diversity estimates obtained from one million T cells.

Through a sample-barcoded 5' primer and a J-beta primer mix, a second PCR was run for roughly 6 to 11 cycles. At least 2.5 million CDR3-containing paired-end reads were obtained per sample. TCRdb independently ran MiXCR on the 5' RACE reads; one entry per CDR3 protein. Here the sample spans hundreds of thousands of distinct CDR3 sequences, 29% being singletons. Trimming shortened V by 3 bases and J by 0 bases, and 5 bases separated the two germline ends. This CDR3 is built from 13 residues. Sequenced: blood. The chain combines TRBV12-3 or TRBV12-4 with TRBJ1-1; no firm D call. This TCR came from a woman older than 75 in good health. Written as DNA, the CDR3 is TGTGCCAGCAGTTTTTTTGTGAACACTGAAGCTTTCTTT. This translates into CASSFFVNTEAFF.